Listed below are T cell receptor beta chains from one sample, sequenced in a study of cytomegalovirus exposure and HLA in healthy donors. Generated by immunoSEQ multiplex PCR, the TCRdb table keeps only in-frame clones and is missing some. Of 220,000 or so clones listed, 75% to 85% are singletons. Specimen: PBMCs. These receptors were taken from a woman in her forties in good health and CMV-seronegative. The CDR3 runs from the conserved cysteine through the conserved F or W. A D gene is named only where the DNA matches it firmly. Clone size is not always given. Where it is, it says once, few, many or a class for expanded clones.

j_gene	v_gene	abundance	d_gene	CDR3aa	CDR3nt
TRBJ2-5	TRBV5-6	-	-	CASSLRDWETQYF	TGTGCCAGCAGCCTCCGGGACTGGGAAACCCAGTACTTC
TRBJ2-4	TRBV7-9	-	TRBD2	CASSPHGSGRHIQYF	TGTGCCAGCAGCCCCCACGGTAGCGGGAGGCACATTCAGTACTTC
TRBJ1-2	TRBV28	-	TRBD1	CASSEGATNYGYTF	TGTGCCAGCAGTGAGGGGGCGACTAACTATGGCTACACCTTC
TRBJ1-2	TRBV27	-	TRBD1	CASRGTVNYGYTF	TGTGCCAGCAGGGGGACAGTTAACTATGGCTACACCTTC
TRBJ2-1	TRBV11-2	-	TRBD2	CASRFSGAPHEQFF	TGTGCCAGCAGATTTAGCGGGGCCCCACATGAGCAGTTCTTC
TRBJ2-3	TRBV5-1	-	-	CASSFRRGTGTQYF	TGCGCCAGCAGCTTTCGGAGGGGAACAGGTACGCAGTATTTT
TRBJ2-7	TRBV5-1	-	TRBD2	CASSPNPGTTYEQYF	TGCGCCAGCAGCCCGAACCCAGGGACTACCTACGAGCAGTACTTC
TRBJ2-7	TRBV27	-	TRBD1	CASSHDRGTSYEQYF	TGTGCCAGCAGTCACGACAGGGGAACCTCCTACGAGCAGTACTTC
TRBJ1-1	TRBV29-1	-	-	CSGREGYTEAFF	TGCAGCGGCCGAGAGGGATACACTGAAGCTTTCTTT
TRBJ2-1	TRBV13	-	TRBD2	CASSLEREGINEQFF	TGTGCCAGCAGCTTAGAGCGGGAGGGCATCAATGAGCAGTTCTTC
TRBJ2-7	TRBV19	-	-	CASSYGSPSYEQYF	TGTGCCAGTAGTTACGGGAGTCCCTCCTACGAGCAGTACTTC
TRBJ1-5	TRBV27	-	-	CASSPLGSYPGHQPQHF	TGTGCCAGCAGTCCCCTAGGGTCTTACCCAGGGCATCAGCCCCAGCATTTT
TRBJ2-7	TRBV5-1	-	TRBD2	CASSLGLAGEGYEQYF	TGCGCCAGCAGCTTGGGTCTAGCGGGAGAAGGGTACGAGCAGTACTTC
TRBJ1-1	TRBV7-3	-	TRBD1	CASSPGTGGLGTEAFF	TGTGCCAGCAGCCCCGGGACAGGGGGTTTGGGGACTGAAGCTTTCTTT
TRBJ2-7	TRBV5-4	-	-	CASSLDTGPAYEQYF	TGTGCCAGCAGCTTGGATACAGGGCCCGCCTACGAGCAGTACTTC
TRBJ2-1	TRBV27	few	TRBD2	CASSFLGLEATMKQFF	TGTGCCAGCAGTTTCCTCGGACTAGAAGCTACAATGAAGCAGTTCTTC
TRBJ2-7	TRBV11-3	once	TRBD1	CASSKAGQGPENEQYF	TGTGCCAGCAGCAAAGCGGGACAGGGGCCGGAAAACGAGCAGTACTTC
TRBJ2-3	TRBV9	few	-	CASAARTDTQYF	TGTGCCTCAGCGGCCCGCACAGATACGCAGTATTTT
TRBJ2-2	TRBV7-8	-	TRBD2	CASSLSGRYTGELFF	TGTGCCAGCAGCTTGAGCGGGAGATACACCGGGGAGCTGTTTTTT
TRBJ2-2	TRBV5-4	-	-	CASSVDSGELFF	TGTGCCAGCAGCGTAGACTCCGGGGAGCTGTTTTTT
TRBJ2-7	TRBV7-2	-	TRBD1	CASSHGQGRDEQYF	TGTGCCAGCAGCCACGGACAGGGGAGGGACGAGCAGTACTTC
TRBJ1-3	TRBV6-6	-	TRBD1	CASSLGDSRNTIYF	TGTGCCAGCAGTCTAGGGGACAGCCGAAACACCATATATTTT
TRBJ2-7	TRBV13	-	-	CASSSRTYEQYF	TGTGCCAGCAGCTCTAGGACCTACGAGCAGTACTTC
TRBJ1-1	TRBV6-5	-	-	CASSYVQGSTEAFF	TGTGCCAGCAGTTACGTCCAGGGGAGCACTGAAGCTTTCTTT
TRBJ2-7	TRBV6-6	-	-	CASSRDQVGIFWEQYF	TGTGCCAGCAGTCGTGATCAGGTCGGTATTTTCTGGGAGCAGTACTTC
TRBJ1-1	TRBV4-1	-	-	CASRVEGWGTEAFF	TGCGCCAGCAGAGTGGAGGGATGGGGTACTGAAGCTTTCTTT
TRBJ1-5	TRBV2	-	-	CASSDEVEGPQHF	TGTGCCAGCAGTGACGAGGTCGAGGGACCCCAGCATTTT
TRBJ1-2	TRBV4-1	-	-	CASSQDFPDSGGYTF	TGCGCCAGCAGCCAAGACTTCCCGGATTCAGGCGGCTACACCTTC
TRBJ2-2	TRBV5-1	-	TRBD2	CASSSGLAGDGELFF	TGCGCCAGCAGCTCCGGACTAGCGGGAGACGGGGAGCTGTTTTTT
TRBJ2-2	TRBV5-5	-	TRBD2	CASSSGLAGEWFTGELFF	TGTGCCAGCAGCTCGGGACTAGCGGGAGAATGGTTCACCGGGGAGCTGTTTTTT
TRBJ2-7	TRBV7-6	-	TRBD2	CASSLSSGSYEQYF	TGTGCCAGCAGCCTATCTAGCGGCTCCTACGAGCAGTACTTC
TRBJ2-2	TRBV5-1	-	TRBD1	CASSFSTGTVGELFF	TGCGCCAGCAGCTTTTCGACAGGGACGGTCGGGGAGCTGTTTTTT
TRBJ1-1	TRBV19	-	-	CASSYLGRNTEAFF	TGTGCCAGTAGTTACCTAGGGAGAAACACTGAAGCTTTCTTT
TRBJ2-7	TRBV5-6	-	-	CASSLAGGEQYF	TGTGCCAGCAGCTTGGCAGGGGGGGAGCAGTACTTC
TRBJ2-7	TRBV30	-	-	CAWSVGGEQYF	TGTGCCTGGAGTGTAGGGGGCGAGCAGTACTTC
TRBJ2-1	TRBV27	-	-	CASSLFAGLPPNEQFF	TGTGCCAGCAGTTTATTCGCGGGACTTCCCCCCAATGAGCAGTTCTTC
TRBJ1-5	TRBV19	once	-	CASSIGGYSNQPQHF	TGTGCCAGTAGTATAGGCGGATATAGCAATCAGCCCCAGCATTTT
TRBJ2-3	TRBV5-5	-	TRBD2	CASSFPGTSPDTQYF	TGTGCCAGCAGCTTTCCCGGGACTAGCCCCGATACGCAGTATTTT